This record looks at one TCR beta chain sequence and its context. Its target is unknown. From the reads, TCRdb called clonotypes with MiXCR, one entry per CDR3 protein. The table lists some 46,000 distinct CDR3 sequences, about 21% of them singletons. The sample belongs to a study of T cell repertoires in cytomegalovirus infection. In the study overall: Recently described HLA-C-restricted plus well-studied HLA-B-restricted CMV epitopes were used. From public TCR beta signatures came an indication of both CMV infection and matching HLA type. Whole-study results and caveats: Cumulative public TCR beta family frequency identified CMV carriers with the relevant HLA.

CDR3 length equals 14 residues. V shed 5 bases and J 6 bases; nucleotides not matched to a gene: 9. Germline CDR1 and CDR2: LNHDA and SQIVND (reference sequence). The origin of this receptor is a human donor in good health (CMV status not recorded). Some clones in this sample may be carry-over from other donors' samples. Here the sequenced sample was CD8+ T cells from cultured PBMCs, taken from culture after CMV antigen stimulation. The V and J genes are TRBV19 and TRBJ2-7; 8 bases fit TRBD1. The CDR3 DNA is TGTGCCAGTAGTGTAAGCAGGGGGCCGTCCGAGCAGTACTTC. It is translated as CASSVSRGPSEQYF.